Each of the 21 T cell receptor beta chains below was sequenced from the same sample in a study of T cells in Graves' hyperthyroidism and ophthalmopathy. RNA transcripts were the template for amplifying TCR beta CDR3 regions. The HTBI primer set drove a first-round RT-PCR of the TCR CDR3. Each CDR3 protein is one row after TCRdb ran MiXCR on the multiplex PCR reads. The data show fewer than 400,000 distinct CDR3 sequences, more than 15% seen once. The specimen sequenced was blood. Receptor source: a woman aged 18-29 years with Graves' hyperthyroidism that later progressed to Graves' ophthalmopathy.

This clonotype showed up many times. This sequence joins TRBV28 and TRBJ2-7; 9 bases agree with TRBD1. CDR1 MDHEN and CDR2 SYDVKM come from the germline V gene. The V and J ends lost 4 bases and 0 bases, in that order; junction bases with no gene match: 7. The CDR3 is 16 amino acids. The CDR3 DNA sequence: TGTGCCAGCAGTTGGACCGGGACAGGGCCCTCCTACGAGCAGTACTTC. It codes for CASSWTGTGPSYEQYF.

This clonotype was seen at least ten times. V is TRBV5-1 and J is TRBJ1-1, with 9 nucleotides matching TRBD1. The germline V gene has CDR1 SGHRS and CDR2 YFSETQ. This CDR3 has 16 amino acids. Trimming at V came to 0 bases and at J to 1 base, leaving 4 bases not matched to a gene. The CDR3 here is CASSLAGQGSNTEAFF. In nucleotides, the CDR3 is TGCGCCAGCAGCTTGGCGGGACAGGGATCGAACACTGAAGCTTTCTTT.

The CDR3 protein is CASSPPGTGRLSYEQYF. The DNA of the CDR3 is TGTGCCAGCTCACCACCGGGGACAGGGCGATTGTCCTACGAGCAGTACTTC. The chain carries TRBV18 and TRBJ2-7; 9 bases fit TRBD1. CDR3 length: 17 amino acids. V dropped 0 bases and J dropped 1; count of bases not matched to a gene: 7. Germline CDR1 and CDR2: KGHSH and LQKENI.

Worth noting for this clonotype: A much more abundant neighbour one base away suggests this may be a read error. The chain is built from TRBV28 and TRBJ1-4; no reliable D call. Germline V lookup: CDR1 MDHEN, CDR2 SYDVKM. This CDR3 spans 16 amino acids. The germline V and J ends were trimmed by 6 bases and 3 bases, with 17 bases remaining between them. The CDR3 DNA sequence: TGTGCCAGCAGCCTATCCCCGTGGGCACCTAATGAAAAACTGTTTTTT. Translated, it gives CASSLSPWAPNEKLFF.

Ten or more counts support this clonotype. The chain couples TRBV9 to TRBJ2-7; 8 bases agree with TRBD2. With 0 bases clipped from V and 5 bases from J, the junction kept 4 bases outside the gene matches. Germline V CDR1 and CDR2: SGDLS, YYNGEE. The CDR3 is 14 residues long. The CDR3 DNA reads as TGTGCCAGCAGCGTAGACGGGAGGGCCAACGAGCAGTACTTC. It translates to CASSVDGRANEQYF.

This clonotype occurred a few times. The V call is TRBV5-5, the J call TRBJ2-7, with a weak D call TRBD2 (5 bases). The CDR3 loop spans 15 amino acids. V dropped 3 bases and J dropped 2 bases, with 15 bases sitting between them. Germline assignment: CDR1 SGHKS and CDR2 YYEKEE (reference sequence). As DNA, the CDR3 is TGTGCCAGCAGCTCAGACCGGGGTTCTACCTACGAGCAGTACTTC. It specifies CASSSDRGSTYEQYF.

Comment on this clonotype: A read error may be the cause here, since a much bigger clone is one base away. The chain links TRBV28 to TRBJ2-7, with 7 bases matching TRBD2. This CDR3 comprises 14 residues. Germline V gives CDR1 MDHEN, CDR2 SYDVKM. The CDR3 loop reads CAGRTRDYGYEQYF. In DNA, the CDR3 is TGTGCCGGCAGGACCCGGGACTATGGATACGAGCAGTACTTC.

As concerns this clonotype: The conserved closing phenylalanine or tryptophan is absent in this CDR3, likely reflecting a read error. V gene TRBV27 combines with J gene TRBJ1-1; the D gene is possibly TRBD1 (6 bases). Per the germline V gene, CDR1 is MNHEY and CDR2 is SMNVEV (reference sequence). The V end was cut by 5 bases, the J end by 1 base, with 14 bases between. The CDR3 contains 15 residues. CDR3 protein: CASSTQQGANTEAFL. The CDR3 nucleotides read TGTGCCAGCAGTACCCAACAGGGCGCGAACACTGAAGCTTTCCTT.

The chain is built from TRBV3-1 and TRBJ1-3; 8 nucleotides line up with TRBD1. The ends lost 5 bases at V and 8 bases at J; junction bases unmatched: 11. The CDR3 is made up of 15 amino acids. Germline assignment: CDR1 LGHDT and CDR2 YNNKEL (reference sequence). The CDR3 nucleotides are TGTGCCAGCAGCTCTTTCCAGGGGGCTCCGGACACCATATATTTT. Amino acids: CASSSFQGAPDTIYF.

For the CDR3, the DNA is TGTGCCAGCTCACCCCTTGGACTGAGCTCTGGAAACACCATATATTTT. Protein product: CASSPLGLSSGNTIYF. The V and J genes are TRBV18 and TRBJ1-3; D unresolved. Germline V lookup: CDR1 KGHSH, CDR2 LQKENI. This CDR3 has 16 residues. V lost 3 bases and J lost 0, with 12 bases in between.

This clonotype appeared many times. This chain uses TRBV2 with TRBJ1-2; unclear D gene. CDR1 and CDR2 from the germline V gene are SNHLY and FYNNEI. V was clipped by 1 base and J by 0 bases, with 12 bases between them. The CDR3 covers 16 residues. The CDR3 spells CASSEVAADPNYGYTF. The DNA for the CDR3 is TGTGCCAGCAGTGAAGTGGCGGCTGACCCTAACTATGGCTACACCTTC.

The chain couples TRBV10-1 to TRBJ1-1; no firm D call. This CDR3 is 15 amino acids long. Germline V gene lookup returns CDR1 WNHNN and CDR2 SYGVQD (reference sequence). The V and J ends lost 9 bases and 6 bases respectively, with 23 bases between them. CDR3 nucleotide sequence: TGCGCCAGGAAAGCCCGGGATATTCTACGTTCTGAAGCTTTCTTT. This gives the protein CARKARDILRSEAFF.

This clonotype came up many times. The rearrangement joins TRBV11-2 to TRBJ2-3; D uncertain. Trimming removed 7 bases from V and 1 base from J, with 18 bases in between. Germline V gives CDR1 SGHAT, CDR2 FQNNGV. The CDR3 runs to 16 residues. DNA of the CDR3: TGTGCCAGCACCATGGGTACGACTTTTGGCACAGATACGCAGTATTTT. It specifies CASTMGTTFGTDTQYF.

This clonotype was detected only a few times. The chain couples TRBV5-1 to TRBJ2-5; 8 bases agree with TRBD1. V lost 4 bases and J lost 5; bases outside the gene matches: 16. Germline CDR1 reads SGHRS; CDR2 reads YFSETQ. CDR3 length: 17 amino acids. The CDR3 loop reads CASSIGQGSTRGETQYF. Here the CDR3 DNA reads TGCGCCAGCAGCATCGGACAGGGCTCAACTAGGGGGGAGACCCAGTACTTC.

The CDR3 loop is CASSSTGGIEKLFF. The CDR3 DNA sequence: TGTGCCAGCAGCTCCACAGGGGGCATTGAAAAACTGTTTTTT. The chain uses TRBV7-9 and TRBJ1-4; 9 bases line up with TRBD1. This CDR3 has 14 amino acids. V lost 4 bases to trimming and J lost 7 bases; unmatched junction nucleotides: 4. Germline CDR1 SEHNR, CDR2 FQNEAQ (reference sequence).

This clonotype was counted many times. This chain connects TRBV27 to TRBJ2-7; 7 nucleotides agree with TRBD2. The CDR3 length is 15 residues. Trimming took 7 bases from V and 0 from J; bases not matched to a gene: 9. Germline CDR1 MNHEY, CDR2 SMNVEV (reference sequence). For the CDR3, the DNA is TGTGCCAGCATGGGGGGGGAAAGGGGCTCCTACGAGCAGTACTTC. This gives the protein CASMGGERGSYEQYF.

This clonotype was detected many times. This sequence joins TRBV7-2 and TRBJ2-1; 11 bases are shared with TRBD2. The CDR3 consists of 16 residues. In germline, CDR1 is SGHTA, CDR2 FQGNSA. The J segment lost 5 bases and the V segment lost 3 bases, leaving 6 bases of the junction unmatched. The CDR3 loop reads CASSLSLAGDDNEQFF. The CDR3 coding sequence is TGTGCCAGCAGCTTGTCACTAGCGGGGGACGACAATGAGCAGTTCTTC. The complete variable domain, with remaining parts taken from reference TRBV7-2 and TRBJ2-1, reads GAGVSQSPSNKVTEKGKDVELRCDPISGHTALYWYRQSLGQGLEFLIYFQGNSAPDKSGLPSDRFSAERTGGSVSTLTIQRTQQEDSAVYLCASSLSLAGDDNEQFFGPGTRLTVL.

At least ten counts were recorded for this clonotype. CDR3 nucleotides: TGTGCCAGCAGCGGGGGACAGTCCACAGATACGCAGTATTTT. This translates into CASSGGQSTDTQYF. The chain joins TRBV2 to TRBJ2-3; D possibly corresponds to TRBD1 (7 bases). Germline-derived CDR1 and CDR2 are SNHLY and FYNNEI. V gave up 6 bases and J gave up 2 bases, with 12 bases separating them. The CDR3 runs 14 residues.

V usage is TRBV2 and J usage is TRBJ2-6; 7 positions agree with TRBD2. The CDR3 extends over 17 amino acids. J was trimmed by 1 base and V by 3 bases; bases with no gene match: 6. Germline V CDR1 and CDR2: SNHLY, FYNNEI. This CDR3 reads CASSDWAGESGANVLTF. The CDR3 DNA follows: TGTGCCAGCAGTGATTGGGCGGGGGAATCTGGGGCCAACGTCCTGACTTTC.

The CDR3, as DNA: TGTGCCAGCAGACCAACACGGGGGCTAGCTGGTGTCGGGGAGCTGTTTTTT. Residues: CASRPTRGLAGVGELFF. This chain uses TRBV2 with TRBJ2-2; D possibly uses TRBD1 or TRBD2 (6 bases each). The CDR3 is made up of 17 amino acids. With 6 bases removed from V and 7 bases from J, the gap between germline ends came to 24 bases. Germline V gene lookup returns CDR1 SNHLY and CDR2 FYNNEI.

This clonotype was counted ten times or more. The chain recombines TRBV28 with TRBJ2-7; D is uncertain. Germline CDR1 is MDHEN and CDR2 is SYDVKM. The CDR3 spans 14 residues. V lost 6 bases and J 2 bases, leaving 14 bases between the germline ends. As DNA, the CDR3 is TGTGCCAGCAGAATAGCTGGGGATACCTACGAGCAGTACTTC. Translation: CASRIAGDTYEQYF.